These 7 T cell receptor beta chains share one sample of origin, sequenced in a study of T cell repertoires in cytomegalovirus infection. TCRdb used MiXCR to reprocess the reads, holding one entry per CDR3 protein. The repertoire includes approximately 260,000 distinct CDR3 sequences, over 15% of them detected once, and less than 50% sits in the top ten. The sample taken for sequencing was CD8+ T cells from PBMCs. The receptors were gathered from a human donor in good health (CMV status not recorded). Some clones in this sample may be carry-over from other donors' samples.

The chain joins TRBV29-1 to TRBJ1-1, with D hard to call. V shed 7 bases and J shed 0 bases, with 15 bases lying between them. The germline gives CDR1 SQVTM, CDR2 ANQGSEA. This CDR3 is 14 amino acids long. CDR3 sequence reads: CSDIRLDLNTEAFF. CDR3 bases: TGCAGCGACATACGACTAGACTTGAACACTGAAGCTTTCTTT.

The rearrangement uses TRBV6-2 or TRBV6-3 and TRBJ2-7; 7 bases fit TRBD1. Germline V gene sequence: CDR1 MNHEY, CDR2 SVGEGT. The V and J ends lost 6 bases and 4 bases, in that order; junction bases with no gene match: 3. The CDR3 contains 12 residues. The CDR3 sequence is CASRPQGYEQYF. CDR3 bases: TGTGCCAGCAGACCACAGGGGTACGAGCAGTACTTC.

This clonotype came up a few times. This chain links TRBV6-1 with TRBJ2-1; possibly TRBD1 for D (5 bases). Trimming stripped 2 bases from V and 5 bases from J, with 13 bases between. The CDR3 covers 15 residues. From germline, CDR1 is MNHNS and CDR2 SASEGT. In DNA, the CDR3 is TGTGCCAGCAGTGAATTCAGGGTGTGGGACAATGAGCAGTTCTTC. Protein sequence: CASSEFRVWDNEQFF.

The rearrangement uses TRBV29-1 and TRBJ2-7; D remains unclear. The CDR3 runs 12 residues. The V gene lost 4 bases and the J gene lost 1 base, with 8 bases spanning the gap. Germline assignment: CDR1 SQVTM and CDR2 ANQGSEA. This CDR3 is CSVVDQSYEQYF. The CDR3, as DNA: TGCAGCGTTGTGGACCAATCCTACGAGCAGTACTTC.

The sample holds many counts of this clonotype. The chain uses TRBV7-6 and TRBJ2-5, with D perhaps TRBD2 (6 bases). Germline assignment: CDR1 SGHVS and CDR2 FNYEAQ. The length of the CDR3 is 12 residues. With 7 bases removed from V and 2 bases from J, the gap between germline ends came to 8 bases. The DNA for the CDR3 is TGTGCCAGCACGGACTATCAAGAGACCCAGTACTTC. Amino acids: CASTDYQETQYF.

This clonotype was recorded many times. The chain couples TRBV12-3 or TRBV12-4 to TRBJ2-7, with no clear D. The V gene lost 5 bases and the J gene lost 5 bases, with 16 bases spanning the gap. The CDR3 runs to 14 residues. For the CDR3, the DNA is TGTGCCAGCAGTCCTCCGTTGCGCGGCGACGAGCAGTACTTC. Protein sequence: CASSPPLRGDEQYF.

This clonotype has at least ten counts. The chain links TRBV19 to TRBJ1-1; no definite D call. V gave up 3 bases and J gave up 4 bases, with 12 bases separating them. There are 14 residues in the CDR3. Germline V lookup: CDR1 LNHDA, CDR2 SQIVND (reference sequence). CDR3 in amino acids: CASSMLGLSTEAFF. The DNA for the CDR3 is TGTGCCAGTAGTATGTTGGGTTTGAGCACTGAAGCTTTCTTT.